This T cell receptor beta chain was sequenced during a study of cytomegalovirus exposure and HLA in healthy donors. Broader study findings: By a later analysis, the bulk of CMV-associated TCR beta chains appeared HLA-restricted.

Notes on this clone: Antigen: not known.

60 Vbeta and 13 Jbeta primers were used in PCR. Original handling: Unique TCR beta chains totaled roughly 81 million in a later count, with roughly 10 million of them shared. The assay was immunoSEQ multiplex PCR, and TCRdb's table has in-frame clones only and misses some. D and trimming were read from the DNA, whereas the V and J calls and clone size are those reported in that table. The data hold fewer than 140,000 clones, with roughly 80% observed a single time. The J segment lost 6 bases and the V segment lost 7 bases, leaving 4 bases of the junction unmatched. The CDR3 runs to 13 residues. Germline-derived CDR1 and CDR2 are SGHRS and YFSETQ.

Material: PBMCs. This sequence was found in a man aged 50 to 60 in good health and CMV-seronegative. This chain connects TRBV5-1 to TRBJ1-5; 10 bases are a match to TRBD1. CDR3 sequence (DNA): TGCGCCAGCGGACAGGGGGTAGGTCAGCCCCAGCATTTT. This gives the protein CASGQGVGQPQHF.